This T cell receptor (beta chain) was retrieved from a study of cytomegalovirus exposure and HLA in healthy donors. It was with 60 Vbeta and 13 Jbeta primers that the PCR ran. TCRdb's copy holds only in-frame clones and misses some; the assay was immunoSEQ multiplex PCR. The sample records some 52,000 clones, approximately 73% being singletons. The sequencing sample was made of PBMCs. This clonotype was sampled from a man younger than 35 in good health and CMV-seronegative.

The CDR3 DNA follows: TGTGCCAGCAGTTCGTCTCCAGGGGCCACAGATACGCAGTATTTT. As protein: CASSSSPGATDTQYF. The chain carries TRBV6-5 and TRBJ2-3; D possibly corresponds to TRBD1 (6 bases). Trimming left V 4 bases short and J 2 bases short, with 13 bases between. Germline V lookup: CDR1 MNHEY, CDR2 SVGAGI. The CDR3 loop spans 15 amino acids.